One sample yielded the 27 T cell receptor beta chains listed below, sequenced in a study of T cell repertoires in cytomegalovirus infection. No antigen is known for these receptors. TCRdb re-called the reads with MiXCR, one entry per CDR3 protein. The sample carries fewer than 900,000 distinct CDR3 sequences, about 27% recorded once. Sequencing used cultured CD8+ T cells from PBMCs, obtained from culture after CMV antigen stimulation. All receptors derive from a human donor in good health (CMV status not recorded). Some clones in this sample may be carry-over from other donors' samples.

This clonotype was observed a handful of times. The chain has TRBV7-3 and TRBJ2-2; D is undetermined. V was trimmed by 5 bases and J by 3 bases, leaving 10 bases between them. Germline CDR1 reads SGHTA; CDR2 reads FQGTGA. This CDR3 region has 14 residues. CDR3 nucleotide sequence: TGTGCCAGCAGCAAACGCCTCGACACCGGGGAGCTGTTTTTT. As protein: CASSKRLDTGELFF. The variable domain in full, with the rest retrieved from reference TRBV7-3 and TRBJ2-2, is GAGVSQTPSNKVTEKGKYVELRCDPISGHTALYWYRQSLGQGPEFLIYFQGTGAADDSGLPNDRFFAVRPEGSVSTLKIQRTERGDSAVYLCASSKRLDTGELFFGEGSRLTVL.

The CDR3 DNA reads as TGTGCCAGCAGTTCGCCCGCCTACGAGCAGTACTTC. It is translated as CASSSPAYEQYF. The chain is built from TRBV7-2 and TRBJ2-7; D not resolved. CDR1 and CDR2 (germline): SGHTA, FQGNSA. With 6 bases removed from V and 2 bases from J, the gap between germline ends came to 8 bases. This CDR3 region has 12 residues.

This clonotype was counted only a few times. V usage is TRBV7-2 and J usage is TRBJ2-2, with no clear D. Trimming took 4 bases from V and 11 from J, leaving 8 bases between them. CDR3 length: 11 residues. Germline V gene lookup returns CDR1 SGHTA and CDR2 FQGNSA. CDR3 in amino acids: CASSSMRELFF. The CDR3 nucleotides read TGTGCCAGCAGCTCCATGCGAGAGCTGTTTTTT.

The J gene is TRBJ2-3, the V gene TRBV27; D may match TRBD1 or TRBD2 (6 bases each). The V end was cut by 7 bases, the J end by 8 bases, with 10 bases between. Germline V CDR1 and CDR2: MNHEY, SMNVEV (reference sequence). This CDR3 is 11 amino acids long. The CDR3 DNA follows: TGTGCCAGCACAAGGGGGGTTACGCAGTATTTT. Translated, it gives CASTRGVTQYF.

The V and J genes are TRBV10-3 and TRBJ1-5, with D unresolved. The CDR3 sequence is 13 residues long. CDR1 is ENHRY, CDR2 SYGVKD, per germline. The V end was cut by 0 bases, the J end by 6 bases, with 6 bases between. The DNA of the CDR3 is TGTGCCATCAGTGAGTCTAAGGCTCAGCCCCAGCATTTT. It is translated as CAISESKAQPQHF.

Comments on this clonotype: At one end the junction does not follow the germline gene, possibly because of a read error. This chain uses TRBV7-9 with TRBJ1-4; D is unresolved. This CDR3 contains 15 residues. The germline gives CDR1 SEHNR, CDR2 FQNEAQ (reference sequence). In DNA, the CDR3 is TGTGCCAGCAGCTCCGGACCAGCAACTAATAAAAAACTGTTTTTT. This sequence encodes CASSSGPATNKKLFF.

This clonotype appeared many times. The chain recombines TRBV7-2 with TRBJ2-5, with 7 nucleotides matching TRBD1. Losses at the gene ends were 5 bases for V and 3 bases for J; bases not matched to a gene: 6. The CDR3 contains 14 residues. From germline, CDR1 is SGHTA and CDR2 FQGNSA. As DNA, the CDR3 is TGTGCCAGCAGCCGTCCCGGGACAGAAGAGACCCAGTACTTC. It is translated as CASSRPGTEETQYF.

The V call is TRBV6-1, the J call TRBJ2-3; D unclear. The CDR3 loop spans 15 amino acids. Per germline, CDR1 MNHNS and CDR2 SASEGT. V gave up 2 bases and J gave up 4 bases, with 13 bases separating them. In nucleotides, the CDR3 is TGTGCCAGCAGTGAAAGGTATTCCAGCGCAGATACGCAGTATTTT. Translating it yields CASSERYSSADTQYF.

Many counts were recorded for this clonotype. The chain carries TRBV27 and TRBJ2-1; D perhaps matches TRBD2 (5 bases). Germline CDR1 and CDR2: MNHEY and SMNVEV (reference sequence). The V end lost 7 bases, the J end lost 0 bases, and 19 bases lay between the germline ends. CDR3 length: 17 residues. As DNA, the CDR3 is TGTGCCAGCATATCTATCGGGGATACTAGCTCCTACAATGAGCAGTTCTTC. This translates into CASISIGDTSSYNEQFF.

In this sample, this clonotype turned up a few times. The V gene is TRBV6-5, the J gene TRBJ1-1, with 8 bases that match TRBD1. CDR3 size: 16 residues. The V gene end was trimmed by 4 bases and the J gene end by 1 base; junction bases not matched to a gene: 8. The germline CDR1 and CDR2 sequences are MNHEY and SVGAGI. The CDR3 loop is CASSSLWTGKNTEAFF. CDR3 DNA sequence: TGTGCCAGCAGTTCCCTCTGGACAGGGAAGAACACTGAAGCTTTCTTT.

This clonotype was seen a handful of times. V is TRBV7-9 and J is TRBJ1-3; D perhaps matches TRBD1 (5 bases). In germline, CDR1 is SEHNR, CDR2 FQNEAQ (reference sequence). The CDR3 loop spans 12 amino acids. Trimming took off 8 bases at V and 5 bases at J, with 10 bases between the two ends. This CDR3 reads CASGTGRNTIYF. DNA of the CDR3: TGTGCCAGCGGTACAGGTCGAAACACCATATATTTT.

This clonotype was counted many times. The chain carries TRBV7-8 and TRBJ2-2, with 8 bases identical to TRBD2. The CDR3 spans 15 residues. V shed 3 bases and J 1 base; nucleotides not matched to a gene: 1. Germline CDR1 reads SGHVS; CDR2 reads FQNEAQ. The CDR3 loop is CASSLGTRNTGELFF. CDR3 DNA sequence: TGTGCCAGCAGCTTGGGGACTAGGAACACCGGGGAGCTGTTTTTT.

The chain links TRBV5-6 to TRBJ1-1, with a possible D match to TRBD1 (6 bases). Germline V lookup: CDR1 SGHDT, CDR2 YYEEEE. V was trimmed by 3 bases and J by 3 bases, leaving 15 bases between them. The CDR3 totals 15 residues. The CDR3 DNA sequence: TGTGCCAGCAGCTCTCCGTCACAGGGTGACACTGAAGCTTTCTTT. Protein product: CASSSPSQGDTEAFF.

The chain couples TRBV7-9 to TRBJ1-1; D is unclear. Trimming left V 4 bases short and J 1 base short, with 10 bases between. CDR3 length: 14 residues. The V gene's germline CDR1 is SEHNR and CDR2 FQNEAQ (reference sequence). This CDR3 is CASSSTKKNTEAFF. The DNA for the CDR3 is TGTGCCAGCAGCTCGACGAAAAAGAACACTGAAGCTTTCTTT.

In its sample, this clonotype was seen many times. The rearrangement uses TRBV7-2 and TRBJ2-3; D uncertain. The CDR3 covers 15 residues. Germline assignment: CDR1 SGHTA and CDR2 FQGNSA. Trimming shortened V by 2 bases and J by 5 bases, and 14 bases separated the two germline ends. Written as DNA, the CDR3 is TGTGCCAGCAGCTTATGGACGGCCCCGGGAGATACGCAGTATTTT. Protein product: CASSLWTAPGDTQYF.

The chain combines TRBV20-1 with TRBJ2-2; D gene unclear. Looked up from germline, CDR1 is DFQATT and CDR2 is SNEGSKA (reference sequence). The CDR3 has 11 residues. Trimming removed 5 bases at V and 6 bases at J, with 7 bases between. DNA for the CDR3: TGCAGTGCTCCCTCTTCCGGGGAGCTGTTTTTT. It encodes CSAPSSGELFF.

This chain joins TRBV2 and TRBJ2-3; 10 bases line up with TRBD1. V dropped 4 bases and J dropped 3; count of bases not matched to a gene: 1. The CDR3 loop spans 14 amino acids. Germline values: CDR1 SNHLY, CDR2 FYNNEI. CDR3 sequence reads: CASSGGQGTDTQYF. DNA for the CDR3: TGTGCCAGCAGTGGGGGACAGGGGACAGATACGCAGTATTTT.

The rearrangement uses TRBV20-1 and TRBJ2-1; the D call may be TRBD1 or TRBD2 (5 bases each). Germline-derived CDR1 and CDR2 are DFQATT and SNEGSKA (reference sequence). The CDR3 consists of 16 residues. V shed 0 bases and J shed 4 bases, with 16 bases lying between them. CDR3 protein: CSARDLEGTYYNEQFF. The CDR3 bases are TGCAGTGCTAGAGACCTAGAGGGGACGTATTACAATGAGCAGTTCTTC.

The gene calls are TRBV6-5 and TRBJ2-1, with TRBD1 identical over 9 bases. In germline, CDR1 is MNHEY, CDR2 SVGAGI. This CDR3 is 17 amino acids long. With V trimmed by 0 bases and J by 8 bases, 11 bases remained unmatched. This chain's CDR3 is CASSYSIVGQGRDEQFF. The CDR3 DNA sequence: TGTGCCAGCAGTTACTCGATCGTGGGACAGGGTAGGGATGAGCAGTTCTTC.

In its sample, this clonotype was seen a few times. V and J are TRBV7-9 and TRBJ2-2, with no clear D. In germline, CDR1 is SEHNR, CDR2 FQNEAQ (reference sequence). The CDR3 loop spans 11 amino acids. Trimming shortened V by 3 bases and J by 8 bases, and 4 bases separated the two germline ends. The CDR3 spells CASSLEGELFF. The CDR3 DNA follows: TGTGCCAGCAGCTTGGAAGGGGAGCTGTTTTTT.

This clonotype was observed at least ten times. CDR3 protein: CASSSRGGARTGELFF. For the CDR3, the DNA is TGTGCCAGCAGCTCCCGGGGGGGGGCGAGGACCGGGGAGCTGTTTTTT. The V call is TRBV7-6, the J call TRBJ2-2, with 8 positions matching TRBD2. CDR3 length equals 16 residues. The ends lost 4 bases at V and 5 bases at J; junction bases unmatched: 9. The germline V gene encodes CDR1 SGHVS and CDR2 FNYEAQ.

The V and J genes are TRBV27 and TRBJ2-7; the D call may be TRBD1 or TRBD2 (5 bases each). This CDR3 region has 15 residues. Trimming cost V 5 bases and J 4 bases, with 18 bases left between them. Germline CDR1 MNHEY, CDR2 SMNVEV (reference sequence). The CDR3 sequence: CASSLQGQGPYEQYF. The CDR3 nucleotides read TGTGCCAGCAGTCTCCAAGGGCAGGGACCATACGAGCAGTACTTC.

This clonotype was observed a handful of times. This chain's CDR3 is CAISVGGYTEAFF. In DNA form, the CDR3 reads TGTGCCATCAGTGTGGGGGGGTACACTGAAGCTTTCTTT. V usage is TRBV10-3 and J usage is TRBJ1-1; D is possibly TRBD1 (5 bases). This CDR3 spans 13 amino acids. V was shortened by 4 bases and J by 3 bases, with 9 bases between the two germline ends. CDR1 is ENHRY, CDR2 SYGVKD, per germline.

This rearrangement joins TRBV19 to TRBJ1-3; possibly TRBD1 for D (5 bases). From germline, CDR1 is LNHDA and CDR2 SQIVND (reference sequence). V was shortened by 6 bases and J by 0 bases, with 15 bases between the two germline ends. This CDR3 is 16 amino acids long. CDR3 nucleotide sequence: TGTGCCAGTAGCCTCGGACACCCGGTCTCTGGAAACACCATATATTTT. Its translation: CASSLGHPVSGNTIYF. The entire variable domain, with the rest obtained from reference TRBV19 and TRBJ1-3, is as follows: DGGITQSPKYLFRKEGQNVTLSCEQNLNHDAMYWYRQDPGQGLRLIYYSQIVNDFQKGDIAEGYSVSREKKESFPLTVTSAQKNPTAFYLCASSLGHPVSGNTIYFGEGSWLTVV.

This chain links TRBV7-6 with TRBJ1-6; D possibly corresponds to TRBD1 (6 bases). Germline CDR1 SGHVS, CDR2 FNYEAQ. The V end lost 6 bases, the J end lost 12 bases, and 12 bases lay between the germline ends. The CDR3 contains 12 residues. For the CDR3, the DNA is TGTGCCAGCAGGGAGGGGGGGCAACCCCTCCACTTT. This gives the protein CASREGGQPLHF. The variable domain in full, completed from reference TRBV7-6 and TRBJ1-6, reads GAGVSQSPRYKVTKRGQDVALRCDPISGHVSLYWYRQALGQGPEFLTYFNYEAQQDKSGLPNDRFSAERPEGSISTLTIQRTEQRDSAMYRCASREGGQPLHFGNGTRLTVT.

Regarding this clonotype: This may come from a read error, since a much larger clone is one base off. Likely a read error: the CDR3 ends without its conserved phenylalanine or tryptophan. This chain connects TRBV12-3 or TRBV12-4 to TRBJ2-7, with D possibly matching TRBD2 (6 bases). The CDR3 runs 15 residues. Trimming shortened V by 3 bases and J by 2 bases, and 14 bases separated the two germline ends. The CDR3 reads CASSFTGVPPYEQYS. CDR3 DNA: TGTGCCAGCAGTTTCACGGGGGTACCACCCTACGAGCAGTACTCC.

This clonotype turned up a few times. The chain couples TRBV27 to TRBJ1-2; perhaps TRBD1 as D (6 bases). Deletions cut 2 bases from V and 4 bases from J, with 11 bases between. The CDR3 extends over 14 amino acids. The V gene's germline CDR1 is MNHEY and CDR2 SMNVEV (reference sequence). CDR3 sequence: CASSLRGGVYGYTF. The CDR3 DNA reads as TGTGCCAGCAGTTTAAGAGGGGGGGTCTATGGCTACACCTTC.